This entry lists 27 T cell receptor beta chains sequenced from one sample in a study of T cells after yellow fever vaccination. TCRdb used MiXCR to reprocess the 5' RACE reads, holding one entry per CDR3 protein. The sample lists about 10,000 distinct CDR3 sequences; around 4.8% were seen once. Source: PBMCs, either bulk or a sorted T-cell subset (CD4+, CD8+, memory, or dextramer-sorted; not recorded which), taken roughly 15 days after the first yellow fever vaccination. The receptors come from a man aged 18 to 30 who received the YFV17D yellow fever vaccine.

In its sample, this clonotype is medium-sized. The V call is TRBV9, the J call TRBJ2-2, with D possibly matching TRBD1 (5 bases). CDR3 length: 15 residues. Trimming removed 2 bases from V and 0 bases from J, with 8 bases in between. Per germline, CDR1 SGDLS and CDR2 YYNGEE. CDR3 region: CASSVLGANTGELFF. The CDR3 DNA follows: TGTGCCAGCAGCGTTTTAGGGGCGAACACCGGGGAGCTGTTTTTT.

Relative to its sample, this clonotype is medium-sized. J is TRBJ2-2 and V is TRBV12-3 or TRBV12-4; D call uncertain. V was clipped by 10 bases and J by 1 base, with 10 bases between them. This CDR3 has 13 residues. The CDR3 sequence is CAISHRNTGELFF. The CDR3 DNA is TGTGCCATAAGCCACAGGAACACCGGGGAGCTGTTTTTT.

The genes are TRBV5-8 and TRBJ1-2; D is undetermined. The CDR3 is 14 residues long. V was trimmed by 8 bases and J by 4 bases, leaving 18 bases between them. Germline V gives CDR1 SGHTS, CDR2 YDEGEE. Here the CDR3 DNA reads TGTGCCAGGGAACCCCGGATGGCCATCTATGGCTACACCTTC. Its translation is CAREPRMAIYGYTF. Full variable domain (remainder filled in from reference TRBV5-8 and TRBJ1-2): EAGVTQSPTHLIKTRGQQATLRCSPISGHTSVYWYQQALGLGLQFLLWYDEGEERNRGNFPPRFSGRQFPNYSSELNVNALELEDSALYLCAREPRMAIYGYTFGSGTRLTVV.

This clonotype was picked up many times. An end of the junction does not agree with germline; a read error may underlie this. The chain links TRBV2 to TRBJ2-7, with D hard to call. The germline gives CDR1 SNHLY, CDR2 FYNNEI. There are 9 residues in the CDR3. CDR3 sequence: CASSPGSSF. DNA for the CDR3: TGTGCCAGCAGCCCCGGGTCCTCCTTC.

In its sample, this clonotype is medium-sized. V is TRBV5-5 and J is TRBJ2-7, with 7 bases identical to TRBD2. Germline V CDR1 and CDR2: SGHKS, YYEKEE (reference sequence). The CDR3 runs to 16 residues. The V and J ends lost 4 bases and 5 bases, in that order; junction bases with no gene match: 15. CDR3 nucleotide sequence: TGTGCCAGCAGCCCGACCGGGGAGGGACGTGTTCACGAGCAGTACGTC. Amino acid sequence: CASSPTGEGRVHEQYV.

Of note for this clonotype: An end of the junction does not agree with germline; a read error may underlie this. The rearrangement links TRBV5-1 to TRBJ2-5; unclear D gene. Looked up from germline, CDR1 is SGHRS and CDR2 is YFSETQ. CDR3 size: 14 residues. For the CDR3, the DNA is TGCGCCAGCGGCTTGTTGGGTGCCGGGGAGACCCAGTACTTC. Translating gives CASGLLGAGETQYF.

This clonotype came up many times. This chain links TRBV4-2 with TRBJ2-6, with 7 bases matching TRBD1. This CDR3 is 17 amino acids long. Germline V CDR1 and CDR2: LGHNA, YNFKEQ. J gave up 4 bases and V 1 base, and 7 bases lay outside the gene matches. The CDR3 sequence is CASSQVAGGDGANVLTF. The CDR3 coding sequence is TGTGCCAGCAGCCAAGTGGCAGGGGGTGACGGGGCCAACGTCCTGACTTTC.

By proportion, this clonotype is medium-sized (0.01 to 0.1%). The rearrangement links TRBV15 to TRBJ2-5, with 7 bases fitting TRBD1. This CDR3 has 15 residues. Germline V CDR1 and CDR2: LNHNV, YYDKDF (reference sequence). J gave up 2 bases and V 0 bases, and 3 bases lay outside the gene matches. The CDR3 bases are TGTGCCACCAGCAGAGATTTGGGACAGCAAGAGACCCAGTACTTC. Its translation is CATSRDLGQQETQYF.

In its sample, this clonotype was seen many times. The CDR3, as DNA: TGTGCCAGCAGTTACGATCGCTTTCGCCAAGAGACCCAGTACTTC. This translates into CASSYDRFRQETQYF. The genes are TRBV6-5 and TRBJ2-5; D gene uncertain. The ends were cut back, 2 bases at V and 1 base at J, with 11 bases in the middle. Germline lookup yields CDR1 MNHEY and CDR2 SVGAGI. This CDR3 spans 15 amino acids.

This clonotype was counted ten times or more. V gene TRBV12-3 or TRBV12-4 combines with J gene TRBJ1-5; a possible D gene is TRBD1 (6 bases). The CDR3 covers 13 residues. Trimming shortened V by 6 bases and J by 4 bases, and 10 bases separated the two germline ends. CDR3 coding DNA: TGTGCCAGCAGCCGAGGGGGGAATCAGCCCCAGCATTTT. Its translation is CASSRGGNQPQHF.

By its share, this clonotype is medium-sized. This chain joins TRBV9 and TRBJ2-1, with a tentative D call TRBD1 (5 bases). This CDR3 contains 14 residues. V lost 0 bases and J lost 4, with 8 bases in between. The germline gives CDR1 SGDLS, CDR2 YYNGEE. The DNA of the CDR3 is TGTGCCAGCAGCGTAGCAGGGCGTTACAATGAGCAGTTCTTC. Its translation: CASSVAGRYNEQFF.

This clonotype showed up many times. CDR3 DNA sequence: TGTGCCAGCAGCTTAACCCTCGTCGAGACCCAGTACTTC. Its protein product is CASSLTLVETQYF. V and J are TRBV7-2 and TRBJ2-5, with unresolved D. V lost 2 bases and J 5 bases, leaving 9 bases between the germline ends. CDR1 SGHTA and CDR2 FQGNSA come from the germline V gene. The CDR3 runs to 13 residues.

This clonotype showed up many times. This chain's CDR3 is CASSFPTGNTIYF. CDR3 in DNA: TGTGCCAGCAGCTTCCCCACTGGAAACACCATATATTTT. V and J are TRBV5-6 and TRBJ1-3; D uncertain. Germline V lookup: CDR1 SGHDT, CDR2 YYEEEE. The CDR3 totals 13 residues. Trimming took off 2 bases at V and 2 bases at J, with 5 bases between the two ends. Supplemented by reference TRBV5-6 and TRBJ1-3, the full variable domain reads DAGVTQSPTHLIKTRGQQVTLRCSPKSGHDTVSWYQQALGQGPQFIFQYYEEEERQRGNFPDRFSGHQFPNYSSELNVNALLLGDSALYLCASSFPTGNTIYFGEGSWLTVV.

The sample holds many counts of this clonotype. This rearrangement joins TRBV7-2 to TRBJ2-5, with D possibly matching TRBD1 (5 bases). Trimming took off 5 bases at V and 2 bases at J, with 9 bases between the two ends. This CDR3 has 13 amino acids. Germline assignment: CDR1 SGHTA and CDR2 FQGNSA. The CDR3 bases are TGTGCCAGCAGCGCCAGACAGCAAGAGACCCAGTACTTC. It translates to CASSARQQETQYF.

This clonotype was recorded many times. The CDR3 protein is CASSYQGLAGGIVYEQYV. The CDR3 DNA reads as TGTGCCAGCAGTTACCAAGGACTAGCGGGGGGGATTGTCTACGAGCAGTACGTC. The V and J genes are TRBV6-2 or TRBV6-3 and TRBJ2-7; 15 nucleotides line up with TRBD2. The CDR3 loop spans 18 amino acids. Germline values: CDR1 MNHEY, CDR2 SVGEGT. Germline trimming cut 2 bases from V and 3 bases from J; bases unmatched to any gene: 8.

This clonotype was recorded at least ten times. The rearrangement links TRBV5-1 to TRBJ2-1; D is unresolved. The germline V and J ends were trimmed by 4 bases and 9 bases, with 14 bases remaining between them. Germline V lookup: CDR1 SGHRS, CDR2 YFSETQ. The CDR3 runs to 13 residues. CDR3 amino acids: CASSRVLVGEQFF. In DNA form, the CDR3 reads TGCGCCAGCAGCCGTGTTCTAGTGGGTGAGCAGTTCTTC. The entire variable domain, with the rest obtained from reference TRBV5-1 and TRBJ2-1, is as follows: KAGVTQTPRYLIKTRGQQVTLSCSPISGHRSVSWYQQTPGQGLQFLFEYFSETQRNKGNFPGRFSGRQFSNSRSEMNVSTLELGDSALYLCASSRVLVGEQFFGPGTRLTVL.

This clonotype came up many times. The CDR3 sequence is CASSLVSEQFF. CDR3 sequence (DNA): TGTGCCAGCAGTTTAGTTTCTGAGCAGTTCTTC. V usage is TRBV12-3 or TRBV12-4 and J usage is TRBJ2-1; no definite D call. Trimming cost V 1 base and J 9 bases, with 4 bases left between them. This CDR3 spans 11 amino acids.

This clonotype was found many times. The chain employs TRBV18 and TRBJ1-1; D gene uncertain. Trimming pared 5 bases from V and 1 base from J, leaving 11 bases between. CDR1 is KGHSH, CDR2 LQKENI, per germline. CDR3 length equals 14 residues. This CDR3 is CASSSNTRNTEAFF. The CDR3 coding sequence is TGTGCCAGCTCATCAAATACACGGAACACTGAAGCTTTCTTT.

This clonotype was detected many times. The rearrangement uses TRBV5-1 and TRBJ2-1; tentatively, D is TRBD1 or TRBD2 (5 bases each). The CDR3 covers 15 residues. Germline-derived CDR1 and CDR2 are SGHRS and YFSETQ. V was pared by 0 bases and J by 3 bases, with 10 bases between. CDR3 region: CASSLDGGSYNEQFF. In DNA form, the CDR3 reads TGCGCCAGCAGCTTGGATGGGGGAAGCTACAATGAGCAGTTCTTC.

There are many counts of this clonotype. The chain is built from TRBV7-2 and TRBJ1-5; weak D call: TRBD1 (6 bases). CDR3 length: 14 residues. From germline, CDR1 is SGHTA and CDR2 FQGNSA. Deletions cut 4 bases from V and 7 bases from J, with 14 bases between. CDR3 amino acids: CASSSQGFGQPQHF. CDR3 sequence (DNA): TGTGCCAGCAGCTCACAGGGATTTGGGCAGCCCCAGCATTTT.

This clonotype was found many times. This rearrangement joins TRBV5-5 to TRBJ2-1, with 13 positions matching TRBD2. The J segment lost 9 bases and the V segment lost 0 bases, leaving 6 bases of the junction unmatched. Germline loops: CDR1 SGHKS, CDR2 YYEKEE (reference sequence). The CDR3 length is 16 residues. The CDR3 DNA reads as TGTGCCAGCAGCTTGGCCGGACTAGCGGGGGACAGTGAGCAGTTCTTC. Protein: CASSLAGLAGDSEQFF.

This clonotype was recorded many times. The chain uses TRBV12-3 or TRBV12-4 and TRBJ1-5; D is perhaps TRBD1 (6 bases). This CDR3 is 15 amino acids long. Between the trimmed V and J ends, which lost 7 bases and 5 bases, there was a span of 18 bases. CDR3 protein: CASTGGGGADQPQHF. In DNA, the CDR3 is TGTGCCAGCACCGGTGGGGGGGGCGCAGATCAGCCCCAGCATTTT.

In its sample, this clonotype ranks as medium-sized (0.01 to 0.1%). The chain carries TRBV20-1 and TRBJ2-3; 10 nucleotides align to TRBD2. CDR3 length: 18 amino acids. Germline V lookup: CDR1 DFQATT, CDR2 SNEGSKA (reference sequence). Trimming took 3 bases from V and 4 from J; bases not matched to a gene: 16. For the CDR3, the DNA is TGCAGTGCTAGGGTTGCCCAGCGGGGGGGCCAGTCTGCAGATACGCAGTATTTT. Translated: CSARVAQRGGQSADTQYF.

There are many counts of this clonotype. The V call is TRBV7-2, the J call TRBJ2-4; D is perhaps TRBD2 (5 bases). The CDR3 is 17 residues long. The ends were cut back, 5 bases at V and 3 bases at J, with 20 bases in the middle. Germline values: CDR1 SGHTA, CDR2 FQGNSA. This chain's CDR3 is CASSPHSGNSGKNIQYF. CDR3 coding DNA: TGTGCCAGCAGCCCGCACTCCGGGAATTCGGGCAAAAACATTCAGTACTTC.

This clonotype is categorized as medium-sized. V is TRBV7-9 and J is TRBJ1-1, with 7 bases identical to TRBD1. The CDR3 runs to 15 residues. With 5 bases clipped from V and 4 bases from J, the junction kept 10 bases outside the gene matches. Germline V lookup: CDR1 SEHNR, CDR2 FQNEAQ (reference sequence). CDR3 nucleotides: TGTGCCAGCAGCCCCACGACAGGGTGGGGCACTGAAGCTTTCTTT. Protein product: CASSPTTGWGTEAFF.

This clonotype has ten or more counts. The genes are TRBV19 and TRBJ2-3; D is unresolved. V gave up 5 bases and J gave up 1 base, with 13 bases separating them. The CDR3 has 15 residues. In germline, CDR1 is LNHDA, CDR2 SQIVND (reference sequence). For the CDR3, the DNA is TGTGCCAGTAGTGATAGGGCCAGCGGCACAGATACGCAGTATTTT. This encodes CASSDRASGTDTQYF.

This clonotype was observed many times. Written as DNA, the CDR3 is TGTGCCAGCAGCTTAGCGGCAGGGGCCTCCACCTACGAGCAGTACTTC. It encodes CASSLAAGASTYEQYF. The rearrangement links TRBV7-3 to TRBJ2-7; D possibly corresponds to TRBD1 (6 bases). The CDR3 length is 16 residues. Per germline, CDR1 SGHTA and CDR2 FQGTGA. V gave up 2 bases and J gave up 2 bases, with 16 bases separating them.